The 8 T cell receptor beta chains below were found in one sample sequenced in a study of CD8+CD57+ T cells in acquired aplastic anemia. Genomic DNA templated the TCR beta VDJ and CDR3 profiling. TCRdb recomputed calls from the reads with MiXCR, one row per CDR3 protein. The sample records about 180,000 distinct CDR3 sequences, about half being singletons. The authors sequenced patients whose flow cytometry had shown CD8+CD57+ cell expansion. Sequenced input: sorted CD4+, CD8+, or CD8+CD57+ T cells (not recorded which) from PBMCs. The receptors shown here come from a human donor with aplastic anemia.

This clonotype occurred many times. The chain uses TRBV19 and TRBJ1-4; D is unclear. The CDR3 spans 14 residues. The V and J ends lost 5 bases and 0 bases respectively, with 7 bases between them. Per the germline V gene, CDR1 is LNHDA and CDR2 is SQIVND (reference sequence). Written as DNA, the CDR3 is TGTGCCAGTAGTGCGGTTTCAACTAATGAAAAACTGTTTTTT. The encoded protein is CASSAVSTNEKLFF.

In this sample, this clonotype turned up a few times. This sequence joins TRBV11-2 and TRBJ2-7, with 13 bases lining up with TRBD2. The V gene's germline CDR1 is SGHAT and CDR2 FQNNGV. The CDR3 is 16 amino acids. V gave up 3 bases and J gave up 6 bases; unmatched junction bases: 8. Here the CDR3 reads CASSLDGLAGAVEQYF. DNA of the CDR3: TGTGCCAGCAGCTTGGACGGACTAGCGGGAGCTGTCGAGCAGTACTTC.

The J gene is TRBJ1-6, the V gene TRBV10-3; D is ambiguous. In germline, CDR1 is ENHRY, CDR2 SYGVKD. V was trimmed by 0 bases and J by 11 bases, leaving 5 bases between them. The CDR3 has 12 amino acids. Written as DNA, the CDR3 is TGTGCCATCAGTGAGTCGACCCCACCCCTCCACTTT. It is translated as CAISESTPPLHF.

Points on this clonotype: Being one base from a much bigger clone, this may be a read error. The chain carries TRBV4-3 and TRBJ1-2; perhaps TRBD1 as D (5 bases). The CDR3 is made up of 16 amino acids. Germline V CDR1 and CDR2: LGHNA, YSLEER. CDR3 bases: TGCACCAGCAGCCAATCCATACAGGCTGTTGACTATGGCTACACCTTC. This codes for CTSSQSIQAVDYGYTF.

In this sample, this clonotype turned up many times. CDR3 amino acids: CASSIGGLQGSQPYGYTF. CDR3 nucleotide sequence: TGTGCCAGTAGTATAGGTGGCCTACAGGGATCGCAGCCCTATGGCTACACCTTC. The J gene is TRBJ1-2, the V gene TRBV19; tentatively, D is TRBD1 (6 bases). Germline-derived CDR1 and CDR2 are LNHDA and SQIVND (reference sequence). V was cut by 1 base and J by 4 bases, with 22 bases left in between. This CDR3 contains 18 residues.

This clonotype was counted at least ten times. The rearrangement uses TRBV19 and TRBJ1-6; no firm D call. With 6 bases removed from V and 7 bases from J, the gap between germline ends came to 10 bases. Germline V gene sequence: CDR1 LNHDA, CDR2 SQIVND (reference sequence). The CDR3 runs to 13 residues. The CDR3 region is CASSSRENSPLHF. The DNA for the CDR3 is TGTGCCAGTAGCTCCCGAGAAAATTCACCCCTCCACTTT.

The rearrangement uses TRBV20-1 and TRBJ2-5; unclear D gene. The V end was cut by 0 bases, the J end by 5 bases, with 13 bases between. Germline loops: CDR1 DFQATT, CDR2 SNEGSKA (reference sequence). The CDR3 totals 14 residues. The CDR3 sequence is CSARDRRLGETQYF. CDR3 nucleotide sequence: TGCAGTGCTAGAGATAGGCGGCTCGGGGAGACCCAGTACTTC.

The chain combines TRBV10-3 with TRBJ2-7; 10 nucleotides agree with TRBD1. The trim removed 1 base at V and 6 bases at J, leaving 6 bases unmatched. This CDR3 contains 15 residues. Germline V gene data show CDR1 as ENHRY and CDR2 as SYGVKD. The CDR3 bases are TGTGCCATCAGTGAGTTACAGGACAGGGGGGGCGAGCAGTACTTC. This gives the protein CAISELQDRGGEQYF.